The 26 T cell receptor beta chains below come from one sample, sequenced in a study of T cell responses to AZD1222 COVID-19 vaccine. The data were produced by immunoSEQ multiplex PCR, yet TCRdb's version contains in-frame clones alone and is incomplete. Here the sample spans about 140,000 clones, roughly 93% being singletons. Source: peripheral blood, taken 28 days after the second AZD1222 dose. The receptors were sampled from an adult who received the AZD1222 COVID-19 vaccine.

The J gene is TRBJ1-3, the V gene TRBV3-1 (or the pseudogene TRBV3-2), with no clear D. There are 14 residues in the CDR3. Germline CDR1 is LGHDT and CDR2 is YNNKEL (reference sequence). V dropped 4 bases and J dropped 0 bases, with 7 bases sitting between them. The CDR3 is CASSPPSSGNTIYF. Here the CDR3 DNA reads TGTGCCAGCAGCCCCCCAAGCTCTGGAAACACCATATATTTT.

This chain uses TRBV3-1 (or the pseudogene TRBV3-2) with TRBJ2-1, with 9 bases fitting TRBD2. Per germline, CDR1 LGHDT and CDR2 YNNKEL (reference sequence). The CDR3 is 15 amino acids. V trimming: 1 base; J trimming: 3 bases; junction bases outside the gene matches: 1. This CDR3 reads CASSQGLADYNEQFF. In nucleotides, the CDR3 is TGTGCCAGCAGCCAAGGACTAGCGGACTACAATGAGCAGTTCTTC.

This clone was seen more than once but under ten times. The chain has TRBV5-4 and TRBJ1-3, with D maybe TRBD1 (6 bases). The CDR3 runs to 17 residues. Germline CDR1 SGHNT, CDR2 YYREEE (reference sequence). V was cut by 0 bases and J by 5 bases, with 18 bases left in between. The CDR3 protein is CASSLEGRGTSRNTIYF. Written as DNA, the CDR3 is TGTGCCAGCAGCTTGGAGGGACGGGGGACAAGTAGAAACACCATATATTTT.

This rearrangement joins TRBV2 to TRBJ1-4, with 7 bases that match TRBD1. The CDR3 extends over 14 amino acids. V was clipped by 7 bases and J by 8 bases; unmatched bases: 10. Germline CDR1 reads SNHLY; CDR2 reads FYNNEI. The CDR3: CASNLGTAREKLFF. In DNA, the CDR3 is TGTGCCAGCAACCTCGGGACAGCGAGGGAAAAACTGTTTTTT. The whole variable domain, remainder taken from reference TRBV2 and TRBJ1-4, is EPEVTQTPSHQVTQMGQEVILRCVPISNHLYFYWYRQILGQKVEFLVSFYNNEISEKSEIFDDQFSVERPDGSNFTLKIRSTKLEDSAMYFCASNLGTAREKLFFGSGTQLSVL.

This chain's CDR3 is CASSPGTIDQPQHF. The CDR3 coding sequence is TGTGCCAGCTCACCCGGGACAATTGATCAGCCCCAGCATTTT. The rearrangement uses TRBV18 and TRBJ1-5; possible D gene TRBD1, 6 bases. Trimming shortened V by 3 bases and J by 5 bases, and 11 bases separated the two germline ends. Germline V gene sequence: CDR1 KGHSH, CDR2 LQKENI. The CDR3 is 14 amino acids. Filled out from reference TRBV18 and TRBJ1-5, the complete variable domain reads NAGVMQNPRHLVRRRGQEARLRCSPMKGHSHVYWYRQLPEEGLKFMVYLQKENIIDESGMPKERFSAEFPKEGPSILRIQQVVRGDSAAYFCASSPGTIDQPQHFGDGTRLSIL.

The V and J genes are TRBV30 and TRBJ2-7, with TRBD2 matching 7 bases. Trimming removed 3 bases from V and 5 bases from J; junction bases left unmatched: 7. The V gene's germline CDR1 is GTSNPN and CDR2 SVGIG (reference sequence). The CDR3 loop spans 13 amino acids. For the CDR3, the DNA is TGTGCCTGGAGCCCTGGGAGCGGGAACGAGCAGTACTTC. It codes for CAWSPGSGNEQYF.

This clone was counted a single time. Other nucleotide sequences in the sample specify the same CDR3. This chain joins TRBV5-1 and TRBJ2-6, with 7 bases fitting TRBD1. The trim removed 2 bases at V and 4 bases at J, leaving 3 bases unmatched. The CDR3 extends over 15 amino acids. The V gene's germline CDR1 is SGHRS and CDR2 YFSETQ. The CDR3, as DNA: TGCGCCAGCAGCTTAGGGGGCGCCGGGGCCAACGTCCTGACTTTC. It specifies CASSLGGAGANVLTF.

V and J are TRBV7-9 and TRBJ2-4; D possibly corresponds to TRBD1 (5 bases). The germline V and J ends were trimmed by 0 bases and 1 base, with 7 bases remaining between them. This CDR3 has 15 residues. The germline V gene has CDR1 SEHNR and CDR2 FQNEAQ (reference sequence). As DNA, the CDR3 is TGTGCCAGCAGCTTAGCGGCAGGGGCCAAAAACATTCAGTACTTC. Translation gives CASSLAAGAKNIQYF.

The chain employs TRBV29-1 and TRBJ1-1, with TRBD1 matching 10 bases. J lost 5 bases, V lost 6 bases, and 6 bases had no gene match. CDR3 length: 13 amino acids. Germline V gene data show CDR1 as SQVTM and CDR2 as ANQGSEA. Here the CDR3 reads CSVVDRGQTEAFF. As DNA, the CDR3 is TGCAGCGTGGTTGACAGGGGGCAGACTGAAGCTTTCTTT.

This chain uses TRBV5-6 with TRBJ1-5; D is unresolved. Germline CDR1 reads SGHDT; CDR2 reads YYEEEE. Trimming stripped 3 bases from V and 0 bases from J, with 19 bases between. This CDR3 contains 18 residues. CDR3: CASSSLTEAAGSNQPQHF. The CDR3 DNA follows: TGTGCCAGCAGCTCCCTAACGGAGGCGGCCGGTAGCAATCAGCCCCAGCATTTT.

The genes are TRBV5-1 and TRBJ1-2; 9 nucleotides agree with TRBD1. The CDR3 is made up of 14 amino acids. The V gene's germline CDR1 is SGHRS and CDR2 YFSETQ. The ends lost 1 base at V and 7 bases at J; junction bases unmatched: 5. Here the CDR3 DNA reads TGCGCCAGCAGCTTGCCGGGACAGGGTTCTGGCTACACCTTC. Amino acid sequence: CASSLPGQGSGYTF.

In its sample, this clone was seen once. J is TRBJ1-2 and V is TRBV9; 7 bases agree with TRBD1. The V gene end was trimmed by 4 bases and the J gene end by 4 bases; junction bases not matched to a gene: 4. There are 13 residues in the CDR3. Germline CDR1 SGDLS, CDR2 YYNGEE. In DNA, the CDR3 is TGTGCCAGCAGCCCCCGGGACAGCTATGGCTACACCTTC. It yields the protein CASSPRDSYGYTF. The entire variable domain, with the rest obtained from reference TRBV9 and TRBJ1-2, is as follows: DSGVTQTPKHLITATGQRVTLRCSPRSGDLSVYWYQQSLDQGLQFLIQYYNGEERAKGNILERFSAQQFPDLHSELNLSSLELGDSALYFCASSPRDSYGYTFGSGTRLTVV.

The rearrangement links TRBV11-3 to TRBJ2-7, with D possibly being TRBD2 (5 bases). The CDR3 length is 14 residues. The germline V gene encodes CDR1 SGHNT and CDR2 YENEEA. The V gene lost 1 base and the J gene lost 2 bases, with 9 bases spanning the gap. The CDR3 spells CASSLAGGPYEQYF. CDR3 sequence (DNA): TGTGCCAGCAGCTTAGCCGGAGGCCCCTACGAGCAGTACTTC.

This clone appeared once. This chain uses TRBV6-5 with TRBJ1-2, with a tentative D call TRBD1 (5 bases). The germline gives CDR1 MNHEY, CDR2 SVGAGI. With 0 bases removed from V and 5 bases from J, the gap between germline ends came to 10 bases. The CDR3 runs 14 residues. This CDR3 reads CASSYSGAVYGYTF. The CDR3 DNA sequence: TGTGCCAGCAGTTACTCCGGGGCAGTTTATGGCTACACCTTC.

The chain links TRBV5-1 to TRBJ2-1; 9 bases line up with TRBD1. Germline lookup yields CDR1 SGHRS and CDR2 YFSETQ. Trimming at V came to 4 bases and at J to 9 bases, leaving 8 bases not matched to a gene. CDR3 length: 14 residues. The CDR3 spells CASSNRGLGGEQFF. The CDR3 region has the DNA TGCGCCAGCAGCAACAGGGGGCTGGGTGGTGAGCAGTTCTTC.

V is TRBV7-8 and J is TRBJ2-7; 9 bases line up with TRBD1. This CDR3 contains 15 residues. Germline CDR1 SGHVS, CDR2 FQNEAQ. Trimming removed 4 bases from V and 1 base from J; junction bases left unmatched: 5. The CDR3 DNA follows: TGTGCCAGCAGCTCCGGGACAGGGAGGTCCTACGAGCAGTACTTC. Protein: CASSSGTGRSYEQYF.

The CDR3 coding sequence is TGTGCCAGCAGTGGAGGGGTGAGTCACGAGCAGTACTTC. Amino acids: CASSGGVSHEQYF. The rearrangement links TRBV5-4 to TRBJ2-7; D might be TRBD2 (6 bases). The CDR3 has 13 amino acids. V lost 5 bases, J lost 5 bases, and 14 bases lay in between. CDR1 and CDR2 (germline): SGHNT, YYREEE (reference sequence).

This chain links TRBV2 with TRBJ2-5; D remains ambiguous. In germline, CDR1 is SNHLY, CDR2 FYNNEI. V was shortened by 7 bases and J by 0 bases, with 6 bases between the two germline ends. The CDR3 has 12 residues. The CDR3 nucleotides read TGTGCCAGCAACTGGTACCAAGAGACCCAGTACTTC. Amino acid sequence: CASNWYQETQYF. Full variable domain (remainder filled in from reference TRBV2 and TRBJ2-5): EPEVTQTPSHQVTQMGQEVILRCVPISNHLYFYWYRQILGQKVEFLVSFYNNEISEKSEIFDDQFSVERPDGSNFTLKIRSTKLEDSAMYFCASNWYQETQYFGPGTRLLVL.

This clone has a handful of counts. The chain is built from TRBV10-1 and TRBJ2-1; D might be TRBD2 (5 bases). CDR1 and CDR2 from the germline V gene are WNHNN and SYGVQD (reference sequence). The CDR3 is made up of 14 amino acids. Trimming removed 0 bases from V and 5 bases from J, with 8 bases in between. CDR3 amino acids: CASSESGGNNEQFF. The CDR3 nucleotides are TGCGCCAGCAGTGAGTCAGGAGGAAACAATGAGCAGTTCTTC.

The rearrangement joins TRBV9 to TRBJ2-1; 10 bases map to TRBD1. The trim removed 3 bases at V and 6 bases at J, leaving 12 bases unmatched. Germline V CDR1 and CDR2: SGDLS, YYNGEE. The CDR3 covers 17 residues. The CDR3 coding sequence is TGTGCCAGCAGCGCGGGTCCCGGGACAGGGGTATCCAATGAGCAGTTCTTC. It specifies CASSAGPGTGVSNEQFF.

This chain connects TRBV24-1 to TRBJ2-1; D gene unclear. Between the trimmed V and J ends, which lost 1 base and 1 base, there was a span of 19 bases. The germline CDR1 and CDR2 sequences are KGHDR and SFDVKD. The length of the CDR3 is 19 residues. The CDR3 spells CATSDLPRIESHSYNEQFF. In nucleotides, the CDR3 is TGTGCCACCAGTGATTTACCCCGGATCGAAAGTCATTCCTACAATGAGCAGTTCTTC.

The CDR3: CATQGTSASEGPYF. CDR3 DNA sequence: TGTGCCACCCAAGGGACTAGCGCCTCCGAAGGTCCGTACTTC. The chain carries TRBV15 and TRBJ2-7; 10 bases line up with TRBD2. Trimming at V came to 8 bases and at J to 12 bases, leaving 16 bases not matched to a gene. This CDR3 spans 14 amino acids. The germline gives CDR1 LNHNV, CDR2 YYDKDF (reference sequence).

This chain links TRBV3-1 (or the pseudogene TRBV3-2) with TRBJ2-3; D is unclear. The CDR3 runs 16 residues. V lost 1 base and J lost 2, with 13 bases in between. Germline V CDR1 and CDR2: LGHDT, YNNKEL (reference sequence). For the CDR3, the DNA is TGTGCCAGCAGCCAAGGAAAGTACCCCCACACAGATACGCAGTATTTT. It encodes CASSQGKYPHTDTQYF.

The J gene is TRBJ1-2, the V gene TRBV7-9; the D is unclear. This CDR3 is built from 14 residues. The V and J ends lost 1 base and 4 bases respectively, with 10 bases between them. Looked up from germline, CDR1 is SEHNR and CDR2 is FQNEAQ (reference sequence). The CDR3 DNA is TGTGCCAGCAGCTTAGAGGAACGGACCTATGGCTACACCTTC. It codes for CASSLEERTYGYTF.

J is TRBJ1-6 and V is TRBV3-1 (or the pseudogene TRBV3-2); D uncertain. Germline lookup yields CDR1 LGHDT and CDR2 YNNKEL (reference sequence). V was pared by 5 bases and J by 0 bases, with 5 bases between. This CDR3 spans 14 amino acids. CDR3 DNA sequence: TGTGCCAGCAGCTTCAGCTCCTATAATTCACCCCTCCACTTT. Its protein product is CASSFSSYNSPLHF.

V usage is TRBV6-5 and J usage is TRBJ1-1; D gene unclear. V lost 8 bases and J lost 3, with 10 bases in between. The CDR3 loop spans 12 amino acids. Germline CDR1 reads MNHEY; CDR2 reads SVGAGI. The CDR3 DNA is TGTGCCAGCGGAAGGGCATACACTGAAGCTTTCTTT. Translation: CASGRAYTEAFF.